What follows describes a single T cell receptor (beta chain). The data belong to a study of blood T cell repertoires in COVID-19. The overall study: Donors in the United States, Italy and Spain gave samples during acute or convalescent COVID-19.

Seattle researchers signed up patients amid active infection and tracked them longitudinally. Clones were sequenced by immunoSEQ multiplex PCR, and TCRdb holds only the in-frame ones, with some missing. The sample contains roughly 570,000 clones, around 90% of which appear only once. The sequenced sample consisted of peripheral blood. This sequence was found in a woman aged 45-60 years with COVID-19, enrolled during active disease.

CDR3 sequence reads: CASSEGTSEQFF. Here the CDR3 DNA reads TGTGCCAGCAGCGAAGGGACATCCGAGCAGTTCTTC. The chain recombines TRBV9 with TRBJ2-1, with D possibly being TRBD1 (6 bases). The CDR3 contains 12 residues. Trimming shortened V by 3 bases and J by 10 bases, and 11 bases separated the two germline ends. Germline assignment: CDR1 SGDLS and CDR2 YYNGEE.